These T cell receptor beta chains were read from a single sample in a study of response to subunit inactivated influenza vaccine. TCRdb itself ran the RT-PCR reads through MiXCR, one entry per CDR3 protein. The sample shows hundreds of thousands of distinct CDR3 sequences, around 14% of them seen only once. The source material was PBMCs from blood, sampled approximately 15 days before vaccination. These receptors all stem from a man in his forties or fifties who received an inactivated influenza vaccine. The CDR3 runs from the conserved cysteine through the conserved F or W. A D gene is named only where the DNA matches it firmly. Part of the rows lack a size; the others show once, few, many or a class for expanded clones.

TRBV2	TRBJ2-5	11	.	.	TGTGCCAGTTACAGGGACGGGACCCAGTACTTC	CASYRDGTQYF
TRBV11-2	TRBJ1-1	14	.	.	TGTGCCAGCAGCTTAGGGGCGGGGTACACTGAAGCTTTTTTT	CASSLGAGYTEAFF
TRBV28	TRBJ2-7	13	.	many	TGTGCCAGCAGTATTAGCAGGGCCTACGAGCAGTACTTC	CASSISRAYEQYF
TRBV11-2	TRBJ1-1	13	TRBD1	.	TGTGCCAGCAGCGTAACAGGGGTGACGGTGAATTTCTTT	CASSVTGVTVNFF
TRBV10-3	TRBJ2-3	12	.	few	TGTGCCATCAGTGAGGGGGGAGATACGCAGTATTTT	CAISEGGDTQYF
TRBV5-1	TRBJ1-6	16	TRBD1	.	TGCGCCAGCAGCTTGACCTCCGGACAGGGGATTTCACCCCTCCACTTT	CASSLTSGQGISPLHF
TRBV5-1	TRBJ2-7	16	.	.	TGCGCCAGCAGCGAACAGGGTGGGGGTCGGAACTACGAGCAGTACTTC	CASSEQGGGRNYEQYF
TRBV28	TRBJ1-1	14	.	.	TGTGCCAGCGGGACACCGCCCCTGAACACTGAAGCTTTCTTT	CASGTPPLNTEAFF
TRBV7-9	TRBJ2-5	16	.	.	TGTGCCAGCAGCTTAGTAGTAGATTTTGTTCGAGAGACCCAGTACTTC	CASSLVVDFVRETQYF
TRBV30	TRBJ2-5	13	.	many	TGTGCCTGGAGGCGGGATCCGAGTGGGGCCCAGTACTTC	CAWRRDPSGAQYF
TRBV24-1	TRBJ2-7	15	.	few	TGTGCCACCAGTGATCCCCGGTTCGGGGAGGCCGAGCAGTACTTC	CATSDPRFGEAEQYF
TRBV20-1	TRBJ1-1	12	.	.	TGCAGTGCTCGACTACAGGGTACTGAAGCTTTCTTT	CSARLQGTEAFF
TRBV4-3	TRBJ1-2	19	TRBD1	.	TGCGCCAGCAGCCAAGATATCCCCGGGACAGGGGAGGCCAACTATGGCTACACCTTC	CASSQDIPGTGEANYGYTF
TRBV18	TRBJ2-5	13	.	many	TGTGCCAGCTCACCAGGAGCGTCGGAGACCCAGTACTTC	CASSPGASETQYF
TRBV27	TRBJ1-6	15	.	.	TGTGCCAGCAGTCCCAGGAGCTCCTATAATTCACCCCTCCACTTT	CASSPRSSYNSPLHF
TRBV18	TRBJ2-1	14	.	.	TGTGCCAGCTCACTCCCCATGACCTACAATGAGCAGTTCTTC	CASSLPMTYNEQFF
TRBV7-2	TRBJ2-1	15	.	many	TGTGCCAGCAGCCTTCAGACTAGTACCTACAATGAGCAGTTCTTC	CASSLQTSTYNEQFF
TRBV23-1	TRBJ1-2	16	.	.	TGCGCCAGCAGTCAATCGGAAAGGGCGATTAACTATGGCTACACCTTC	CASSQSERAINYGYTF
TRBV12-3/TRBV12-4	TRBJ1-6	13	TRBD1	few	TGTGCCGACCGACAGGGTTGGAATTCACCCCTCCACTTT	CADRQGWNSPLHF
TRBV7-9	TRBJ2-1	14	.	few	TGTGCCAGCAGCTTCCCCCAGTGGCACAATGAGCAGTTCTTC	CASSFPQWHNEQFF
TRBV12-3/TRBV12-4	TRBJ2-1	16	.	few	TGTGCCAGCAGTACCTGGGACCCGAGCTCCTACAATGAGCAGTTCTTC	CASSTWDPSSYNEQFF
TRBV5-1	TRBJ2-5	15	.	.	TGCGCCAGCAGCTTGGTATCCAACCCCCCAGAGACCCAGTACTTC	CASSLVSNPPETQYF
TRBV20-1	TRBJ1-2	17	.	few	TGCAGTGCTAGAGGCCCGGTTGGTCAGGAGGATATTCATGGCTACACCTTC	CSARGPVGQEDIHGYTF
TRBV7-2	TRBJ1-6	15	.	.	TGTGCCAGCAGCTTACCAGCGAGCTATAATTCACCCCTCCACTTT	CASSLPASYNSPLHF
TRBV19	TRBJ1-5	14	.	few	TGTGCCAGCGCAGCACAGAGTAGCAATCAGCCCCAGCATTTT	CASAAQSSNQPQHF
TRBV4-2	TRBJ2-4	18	TRBD2	few	TGTGCCAGCAGCCAAGACCTAGCGGGTGGTTTGTATGGTGGCATTCAGTACTTC	CASSQDLAGGLYGGIQYF
TRBV19	TRBJ2-7	15	.	.	TGTGCCAGTGGTATTGCAGGGGTCGGTAGCTACGAGCAGTACTTC	CASGIAGVGSYEQYF
TRBV7-2	TRBJ2-1	14	.	few	TGTGCCAGCAGCTACAGGGTCCCCTACAATGAGCAGTTCTTC	CASSYRVPYNEQFF
TRBV6-5	TRBJ1-1	16	TRBD1	.	TGTGCCAGCAGTTACGTCCAGGGGGTAGGAGGGACTGAAGCTTTCTTT	CASSYVQGVGGTEAFF
TRBV7-9	TRBJ2-5	16	.	few	TGTGCCAGCAGCTTAACAGGGTCGGTGGGCCAAGAGACCCAGTACTTC	CASSLTGSVGQETQYF
TRBV5-5	TRBJ2-4	14	.	many	TGTGCCAGCAGCTTGTTCCCTGCCAAAAACATTCAGTACTTC	CASSLFPAKNIQYF
TRBV6-5	TRBJ2-3	14	TRBD2	few	TGTGCCAGCAGTTATTTAGTGGGAGGGAGTACGCAGTATTTT	CASSYLVGGSTQYF
TRBV6-5	TRBJ2-2	16	.	.	TGTGCCAGCAGTTACTCGATATCGGCGAACACCGGGGAGCTGTTTTTT	CASSYSISANTGELFF
TRBV7-2	TRBJ2-1	14	TRBD2	few	TGTGCCAGCAGCTCTGTGCTAGCGGGCGGGAGGGTGTTCTTC	CASSSVLAGGRVFF
TRBV15	TRBJ1-4	14	.	many	TGTGCCACCACCCGCGAGACCTACGGGGAAAAACTGTTTTTT	CATTRETYGEKLFF
TRBV27	TRBJ1-5	16	TRBD1	few	TGTGCCAGCAGTTCAGGGACAGGGTATAGCAATCAGCCCCAGCATTTT	CASSSGTGYSNQPQHF
TRBV4-3	TRBJ2-7	13	.	.	TGCGCCAGCAGCCAAGCGGGGGCCGACGAGCAGTACTTC	CASSQAGADEQYF
TRBV20-1	TRBJ2-3	13	.	few	TGCAGTGCTAGAGATCCGACAGTTCATACGCAGTATTTT	CSARDPTVHTQYF
TRBV3-1	TRBJ2-4	17	.	.	TGTACCTGCTGTTTAGCGCTGGAGTCCCTAGCCAAAAACATTCAGTACTTC	CTCCLALESLAKNIQYF
TRBV4-2	TRBJ1-5	14	.	.	TGTGCCAGCAGCCAAGATCATAGCAATCAGCCCCAGCATTTT	CASSQDHSNQPQHF
TRBV4-3	TRBJ1-1	19	TRBD1	few	TGCGCCAGCAGCCAAGATGCCCGACAGGGTAGTACGATGAACACTGAAGCTTTCTTT	CASSQDARQGSTMNTEAFF
TRBV20-1	TRBJ2-1	12	.	few	TGCAGTGCACCTTCCCGTGGGTATGAGCAGTTCTTC	CSAPSRGYEQFF